The entry below gives a single T cell receptor beta chain sequence along with its context. The antigen remains undetermined. Authors of the study amplified TCR beta CDR3 regions from RNA transcripts. HTBI primers were employed in a first-round RT-PCR of the TCR CDR3. In TCRdb, the multiplex PCR reads were re-called with MiXCR into one record per CDR3 protein. The sample has some 500,000 distinct CDR3 sequences, around 16% seen once. The study included ophthalmopathy patients with Clinical Activity Score at least 3, NOSPECS grade at least 4 and duration under 3 months. Extraction of PBMCs used roughly 9.6 ml of fresh peripheral blood. The sample comes from a study of T cells in Graves' hyperthyroidism and ophthalmopathy. As for the study in general: Peripheral blood sampling occurred at initial diagnosis, before any treatment.

The germline CDR1 and CDR2 sequences are SGHVS and FQNEAQ. V lost 2 bases, J lost 10 bases, and 12 bases lay in between. The CDR3 consists of 13 residues. Study-wide results and caveats: A median about 6 months before onset, the model predicted ophthalmopathy.

This TCR derives from a woman in her 30s with Graves' ophthalmopathy. The chain couples TRBV7-8 to TRBJ2-1; D unresolved. Sequenced input: blood. The chain's CDR3 is CASSLIFEVEQFF. DNA of the CDR3: TGTGCCAGCAGCTTAATTTTCGAGGTGGAGCAGTTCTTC.